Listed below are T cell receptor beta chains from one sample, sequenced in a study of neurological immune-mediated disorders. TCRdb fed the 5' RACE reads into MiXCR, producing one record per CDR3 protein. Here the sample spans about 59,000 distinct CDR3 sequences, roughly 13% being singletons. What was sequenced was PBMCs. The receptors originated from a woman aged 55-75 years with HTLV-1-associated myelopathy (HAM/TSP). CDR3s include the opening cysteine and the closing phenylalanine or tryptophan. A D gene is named only where the DNA matches it firmly. Clone size is given for some rows only: seen once, a few or many times, or a class if the clone is expanded.

d_gene | abundance | j_gene | v_gene | CDR3nt | CDR3aa
. | many | TRBJ2-1 | TRBV3-1 | TGTGCCAGCAGCCAAGGGGGGTATCCCGAGCAGTTCTTC | CASSQGGYPEQFF
TRBD1 | many | TRBJ2-1 | TRBV27 | TGTGCCAGCAGTCAACTCGACAGGGGGCATGAGCAGTTCTTC | CASSQLDRGHEQFF
TRBD1 | many | TRBJ1-1 | TRBV29-1 | TGCAGCGCAGGACAGGGGGCGAACACTGAAGCTTTCTTT | CSAGQGANTEAFF
. | many | TRBJ1-2 | TRBV7-8 | TGTGCCAGCAGCTTAGGGGGCGCGGATGGCTACACCTTC | CASSLGGADGYTF
. | few | TRBJ1-1 | TRBV18 | TGTGCCAGCTCACCCAGCCGAGACACTGAAGCTTTCTTT | CASSPSRDTEAFF
. | . | TRBJ2-1 | TRBV12-3/TRBV12-4 | TGTGCCAGCTGTCTTGGGGCCAATGAGCAGTTCTTC | CASCLGANEQFF
. | . | TRBJ2-1 | TRBV7-9 | TGTGCCAGCAGCTTAGATAGCGGTTCCAATGAGCAGTTCTTC | CASSLDSGSNEQFF
TRBD1 | many | TRBJ2-3 | TRBV5-1 | TGCGCCAGCAGCTTGGAACAGGGGTCCAGCGATACGCAGTATTTT | CASSLEQGSSDTQYF
TRBD1 | many | TRBJ1-1 | TRBV29-1 | TGCAGCGTGGGGACAGGGGGCTTTGGTGAAGCTTTCTTT | CSVGTGGFGEAFF
TRBD1 | many | TRBJ2-1 | TRBV7-9 | TGTGCCAGCAGCGCCAGACAGGGCCCCTACAATGAGCAGTTCTTC | CASSARQGPYNEQFF
TRBD1 | medium-sized | TRBJ1-6 | TRBV7-2 | TGTGCCAGCAGCTTCGTACAGGGGGGTTCACCCCTCCACTTT | CASSFVQGGSPLHF
TRBD2 | many | TRBJ2-1 | TRBV7-2 | TGTGCCAGCAGCAAGACTAGCGGGAGGGTCAATGAGCAGTTCTTC | CASSKTSGRVNEQFF
. | many | TRBJ2-5 | TRBV20-1 | TGCAGTGCTAGAGTGGGGGGCGGCCCCTCGGGGGCCCAGTACTTC | CSARVGGGPSGAQYF